A single sample is the source of the 12 T cell receptor beta chains below, sequenced in a study of naive and memory T cell subsets. These receptors have no identified antigens. General study findings and limits: A few larger clonotypes appeared in naive repertoires, especially CD8, possibly memory cells re-expressing CD45RA.

The beta constant-region primer was an equimolar mix of two oligonucleotides covering TRBC1 and TRBC2. Four rounds of PCR amplified the ligated cDNA using nested alpha and beta constant-region primers plus SP2. TCRdb re-called the UMI-ligation and nested PCR reads through MiXCR, storing one row per CDR3 protein. The table has 120,000 to 150,000 distinct CDR3 sequences, about 20% seen once. Sequencing was done on a sample of naive CD4+ T cells from blood. The receptors derive from a human donor in good health.

The V gene is TRBV20-1, the J gene TRBJ1-6, with D maybe TRBD1 (5 bases). Trimming removed 3 bases from V and 3 bases from J, with 9 bases in between. The CDR3 totals 14 residues. Germline assignment: CDR1 DFQATT and CDR2 SNEGSKA (reference sequence). In nucleotides, the CDR3 is TGCAGTGCTAGTCGGGGCAGCTATAATTCACCCCTCCACTTT. Its protein is CSASRGSYNSPLHF.

The chain employs TRBV28 and TRBJ2-7; the D gene is possibly TRBD1 (6 bases). The CDR3 is 15 residues long. V lost 6 bases, J lost 0 bases, and 15 bases lay in between. CDR1 is MDHEN, CDR2 SYDVKM, per germline. As DNA, the CDR3 is TGTGCCAGCAGGACACAGGGCCGTAGCTCCTACGAGCAGTACTTC. Amino acid sequence: CASRTQGRSSYEQYF.

This clonotype was seen a few times. The genes are TRBV20-1 and TRBJ1-5, with D possibly being TRBD1 (5 bases). Between the trimmed V and J ends, which lost 0 bases and 12 bases, there was a span of 18 bases. The CDR3 covers 14 residues. Germline assignment: CDR1 DFQATT and CDR2 SNEGSKA (reference sequence). The CDR3 here is CSAREYSPPGGQHF. The CDR3 nucleotides are TGCAGTGCTAGAGAGTACAGTCCCCCCGGGGGCCAGCATTTT.

The chain carries TRBV6-1 and TRBJ2-1, with TRBD1 matching 8 bases. Germline V gene lookup returns CDR1 MNHNS and CDR2 SASEGT. The V and J ends lost 6 bases and 0 bases, in that order; junction bases with no gene match: 4. The CDR3 runs 15 residues. The CDR3 coding sequence is TGTGCCAGCAGGAGACAGGGGACCTCCTACAATGAGCAGTTCTTC. Amino acids: CASRRQGTSYNEQFF.

The V and J genes are TRBV12-5 and TRBJ2-5, with D hard to call. The CDR3 length is 13 residues. The ends were cut back, 3 bases at V and 5 bases at J, with 10 bases in the middle. Germline assignment: CDR1 LGHNT and CDR2 FRNRAP. The CDR3 loop reads CASGLLGWETQYF. The CDR3 DNA follows: TGTGCTAGTGGTTTACTGGGATGGGAGACCCAGTACTTC.

This chain joins TRBV4-2 and TRBJ2-7; perhaps TRBD2 as D (6 bases). V dropped 3 bases and J dropped 2 bases, with 17 bases sitting between them. This CDR3 spans 16 amino acids. The germline gives CDR1 LGHNA, CDR2 YNFKEQ. CDR3: CASSQTLSGQTYEQYF. The DNA of the CDR3 is TGTGCCAGCAGCCAGACTCTAAGCGGGCAAACCTACGAGCAGTACTTC.

The sample holds a few counts of this clonotype. The gene calls are TRBV5-4 and TRBJ2-5, with a weak D call TRBD2 (5 bases). Trimming removed 4 bases at V and 5 bases at J, with 15 bases between. The CDR3 extends over 14 amino acids. Per the germline V gene, CDR1 is SGHNT and CDR2 is YYREEE (reference sequence). This CDR3 reads CASSPRGIAETQYF. The CDR3 nucleotides read TGTGCCAGCAGCCCCCGAGGGATCGCTGAGACCCAGTACTTC.

The J gene is TRBJ1-4, the V gene TRBV11-2; no firm D call. This CDR3 contains 16 residues. Germline V gene lookup returns CDR1 SGHAT and CDR2 FQNNGV. Trimming shortened V by 6 bases and J by 0 bases, and 14 bases separated the two germline ends. The CDR3 region is CASSTHKVATNEKLFF. The CDR3 bases are TGTGCCAGCAGTACTCACAAGGTCGCAACTAATGAAAAACTGTTTTTT.

In its sample, this clonotype was seen a few times. The chain uses TRBV2 and TRBJ2-7; the match to TRBD1 covers 8 bases. This CDR3 has 14 amino acids. V shed 5 bases, J shed 4 bases, and the junction held 7 bases outside the gene matches. Germline loops: CDR1 SNHLY, CDR2 FYNNEI. The CDR3 DNA reads as TGTGCCAGCAGTCTCGGGACAGGACAATACGAGCAGTACTTC. It translates to CASSLGTGQYEQYF.

The rearrangement links TRBV12-3 or TRBV12-4 to TRBJ1-2; unclear D gene. Deletions cut 5 bases from V and 7 bases from J, with 14 bases between. This CDR3 comprises 13 residues. The CDR3 coding sequence is TGTGCCAGCAGTGTCTTTCGGGATACTGGCTACACCTTC. Translation: CASSVFRDTGYTF.

This clonotype occurred a few times. The CDR3 region is CASSSPGAGGGGTEAFF. DNA of the CDR3: TGTGCCAGCAGTTCCCCTGGGGCAGGGGGCGGTGGCACTGAAGCTTTCTTT. J is TRBJ1-1 and V is TRBV28; 8 bases are a match to TRBD1. Losses at the gene ends were 4 bases for V and 4 bases for J; bases not matched to a gene: 14. Per the germline V gene, CDR1 is MDHEN and CDR2 is SYDVKM. The CDR3 has 17 amino acids.

This clonotype was detected a few times. The chain is built from TRBV5-1 and TRBJ2-2; TRBD1 matches at 9 bases. CDR3 length equals 16 residues. Germline loops: CDR1 SGHRS, CDR2 YFSETQ. Trimming cost V 6 bases and J 0 bases; bases outside gene matches: 6. In DNA, the CDR3 is TGCGCCAGCACCCACAGGGGGCAGGCGAACACCGGGGAGCTGTTTTTT. Protein sequence: CASTHRGQANTGELFF.